These 16 T cell receptor beta chains were all obtained from the same sample, sequenced in a study of T cell repertoires in cytomegalovirus infection. TCRdb passed the reads through MiXCR, listing each CDR3 protein once. This table holds around 300,000 distinct CDR3 sequences, around 9.5% found once. Sequences were obtained from PBMCs. These receptors were obtained from a human donor in good health (CMV status not recorded). Some clones in this sample may be carry-over from other donors' samples.

This clonotype was recorded at least ten times. V gene TRBV7-2 combines with J gene TRBJ2-1, with TRBD1 identical over 9 bases. CDR1 is SGHTA and CDR2 is FQGNSA in the germline V gene. V lost 5 bases and J lost 7; bases outside the gene matches: 3. CDR3 length: 13 residues. CDR3 bases: TGTGCCAGCAGCCCAGGGACAGGGAATGAGCAGTTCTTC. It is translated as CASSPGTGNEQFF.

To note about this clonotype: This may be a read error, as it is one base from a much larger clone. The chain carries TRBV7-6 and TRBJ2-2; D may be TRBD1 or TRBD2 (5 bases each). The CDR3 totals 19 residues. CDR1 is SGHVS and CDR2 is FNYEAQ in the germline V gene. V lost 1 base to trimming and J lost 5 bases, with 23 bases between them. CDR3 DNA sequence: TGTGCCAGCAGCTTAGATCCCCTTGGGTCAGGGACGAGGACCGGGGAGCTGTTTTTT. It translates to CASSLDPLGSGTRTGELFF.

This clonotype was picked up many times. The chain is built from TRBV19 and TRBJ2-4, with D hard to call. Deletions cut 2 bases from V and 0 bases from J, with 14 bases between. The germline gives CDR1 LNHDA, CDR2 SQIVND (reference sequence). CDR3 length: 17 amino acids. CDR3 bases: TGTGCCAGTAGTATATTGGGAAATACGCTAGCCAAAAACATTCAGTACTTC. This gives the protein CASSILGNTLAKNIQYF.

This clonotype was counted many times. The chain has TRBV7-9 and TRBJ2-1; 10 bases align to TRBD2. Germline-derived CDR1 and CDR2 are SEHNR and FQNEAQ (reference sequence). The V gene end was trimmed by 3 bases and the J gene end by 9 bases; junction bases not matched to a gene: 8. The CDR3 length is 15 residues. The CDR3 DNA is TGTGCCAGCAGCTTCACTAGCGGGATAGGGTCTGAGCAGTTCTTC. Translation: CASSFTSGIGSEQFF.

This clonotype has just a few counts. The chain has TRBV12-3 or TRBV12-4 and TRBJ2-1; possibly TRBD2 for D (6 bases). The CDR3 is 16 residues long. Trimming removed 4 bases at V and 4 bases at J, with 17 bases between. This CDR3 reads CASSSVVAGPYNEQFF. The CDR3 DNA reads as TGTGCCAGCAGTTCCGTGGTGGCGGGACCTTACAATGAGCAGTTCTTC.

This clonotype was detected many times. The rearrangement uses TRBV7-2 and TRBJ2-5; D unresolved. The CDR3 has 15 residues. V lost 1 base, J lost 2 bases, and 11 bases lay in between. Germline V gives CDR1 SGHTA, CDR2 FQGNSA. Here the CDR3 DNA reads TGTGCCAGCAGCTTAGGATGGCAGGTACAAGAGACCCAGTACTTC. Protein product: CASSLGWQVQETQYF.

The gene calls are TRBV15 and TRBJ2-5; the D is unclear. CDR1 LNHNV and CDR2 YYDKDF come from the germline V gene (reference sequence). This CDR3 is 14 amino acids long. The germline V and J ends were trimmed by 0 bases and 2 bases, with 7 bases remaining between them. The CDR3 is CATSRDTTQETQYF. In DNA, the CDR3 is TGTGCCACCAGCAGAGATACTACTCAAGAGACCCAGTACTTC.

This clonotype was detected only a few times. The rearrangement uses TRBV5-4 and TRBJ1-1, with D possibly matching TRBD1 (5 bases). Germline CDR1 reads SGHNT; CDR2 reads YYREEE (reference sequence). This CDR3 spans 14 amino acids. Trimming pared 0 bases from V and 13 bases from J, leaving 19 bases between. The CDR3 DNA sequence: TGTGCCAGCAGCTTGGAGCAGGGATGGGTCAGTGGTTTCTTT. Its translation: CASSLEQGWVSGFF.

This sequence joins TRBV10-3 and TRBJ1-5, with D perhaps TRBD1 (5 bases). V was cut by 5 bases and J by 12 bases, with 17 bases left in between. The CDR3 totals 13 residues. Germline lookup yields CDR1 ENHRY and CDR2 SYGVKD. CDR3 loop: CAISYDPLGLQHF. In DNA, the CDR3 is TGTGCCATCAGTTACGACCCATTGGGGCTCCAGCATTTT.

As regards this clonotype: This could be a read error, since a much larger clone is one nucleotide away. The genes are TRBV28 and TRBJ1-5, with a tentative D call TRBD1 (5 bases). Germline CDR1 MDHEN, CDR2 SYDVKM. The CDR3 extends over 14 amino acids. DNA of the CDR3: TGTGCCATCAGTTTCCGACAGATTGGAGAGCCCCAGCATTTT. Translating it yields CAISFRQIGEPQHF.

V and J are TRBV27 and TRBJ2-7; D possibly matches TRBD1 or TRBD2 (7 bases each). This CDR3 is 13 amino acids long. The V end was cut by 7 bases, the J end by 2 bases, with 12 bases between. Germline loops: CDR1 MNHEY, CDR2 SMNVEV (reference sequence). This CDR3 is CASKAGGAYEQYF. CDR3 DNA: TGTGCCAGCAAGGCAGGGGGGGCCTACGAGCAGTACTTC.

This clonotype was counted between two and nine times. The chain carries TRBV7-2 and TRBJ1-1; D is ambiguous. Germline CDR1 and CDR2: SGHTA and FQGNSA. The CDR3 has 13 residues. With 4 bases removed from V and 3 bases from J, the gap between germline ends came to 9 bases. DNA for the CDR3: TGTGCCAGCAGCTCCGGGCCTCACACTGAAGCTTTCTTT. Amino acids: CASSSGPHTEAFF.

This chain links TRBV29-1 with TRBJ2-5, with D possibly matching TRBD1 (5 bases). Trimming stripped 6 bases from V and 5 bases from J, with 7 bases between. The germline V gene has CDR1 SQVTM and CDR2 ANQGSEA. The CDR3 totals 10 residues. DNA for the CDR3: TGCAGCGTGAAGGGGGAGACCCAGTACTTC. Translating gives CSVKGETQYF.

This clonotype was recorded many times. The CDR3 loop is CASSSPSWGETEAFF. CDR3 sequence (DNA): TGTGCCAGCAGCTCTCCTAGCTGGGGGGAAACTGAAGCTTTCTTT. J is TRBJ1-1 and V is TRBV7-2; TRBD1 is a possible D gene (5 bases). Germline CDR1 is SGHTA and CDR2 is FQGNSA. The CDR3 has 15 residues. V was shortened by 4 bases and J by 5 bases, with 17 bases between the two germline ends.

This clonotype appeared many times. The rearrangement joins TRBV7-4 to TRBJ2-7, with D unresolved. V was trimmed by 5 bases and J by 3 bases, leaving 11 bases between them. Germline V CDR1 and CDR2: SGHVT, SQSDAQ. The CDR3 contains 13 residues. In DNA, the CDR3 is TGTGCCAGCAGCCAGAACAGAAACTACGAGCAGTACTTC. Translation gives CASSQNRNYEQYF.

The rearrangement uses TRBV25-1 and TRBJ1-3; D gene ambiguous. Trimming took 11 bases from V and 0 from J, leaving 2 bases between them. From germline, CDR1 is MGHDK and CDR2 SYGVNS. The CDR3 sequence is 10 residues long. As DNA, the CDR3 is TGTGCCTCCTCTGGAAACACCATATATTTT. It is translated as CASSGNTIYF.